Following are 32 T cell receptor beta chains from one sample sequenced in a study of Graves' ophthalmopathy and Graves' hyperthyroidism. RNA served as the template for amplifying TCR beta CDR3 regions. A first-round RT-PCR used HTBI primers, followed by a second-round multiplex PCR. TCRdb recomputed calls from the multiplex PCR reads with MiXCR, one row per CDR3 protein. The table includes about 740,000 distinct CDR3 sequences, 40% detected once. Sequenced material: peripheral blood. Every receptor here comes from an adult man with Graves' ophthalmopathy.

This sequence joins TRBV7-6 and TRBJ2-3; perhaps TRBD2 as D (7 bases). V lost 2 bases and J lost 1, with 25 bases in between. The CDR3 runs 20 residues. Germline V lookup: CDR1 SGHVS, CDR2 FNYEAQ. The CDR3 region is CASSLRGGGDPTKRTDTQYF. The DNA of the CDR3 is TGTGCCAGCAGCTTAAGAGGGGGGGGAGACCCCACAAAACGCACAGATACGCAGTATTTT. The full variable domain, with the rest looked up from reference TRBV7-6 and TRBJ2-3, is GAGVSQSPRYKVTKRGQDVALRCDPISGHVSLYWYRQALGQGPEFLTYFNYEAQQDKSGLPNDRFSAERPEGSISTLTIQRTEQRDSAMYRCASSLRGGGDPTKRTDTQYFGPGTRLTVL.

The sample holds a few counts of this clonotype. This chain links TRBV2 with TRBJ1-5; TRBD1 aligns across 8 bases. The germline gives CDR1 SNHLY, CDR2 FYNNEI. CDR3 length: 15 amino acids. V shed 5 bases, J shed 4 bases, and the junction held 7 bases outside the gene matches. CDR3 sequence (DNA): TGTGCCAGCAGTCGGGACAGGTGCTGGAATCAGCCCCAGCATTTT. Its translation is CASSRDRCWNQPQHF.

This clonotype was observed many times. The chain is built from TRBV29-1 and TRBJ1-1; no clear D. V lost 4 bases and J 1 base, leaving 16 bases between the germline ends. This CDR3 has 15 residues. In germline, CDR1 is SQVTM, CDR2 ANQGSEA. DNA for the CDR3: TGCAGCGTTGGACGGAGGCTATCGGGGAACACTGAAGCTTTCTTT. This encodes CSVGRRLSGNTEAFF.

The rearrangement uses TRBV5-5 and TRBJ1-6; possibly TRBD1 for D (5 bases). This CDR3 is 17 amino acids long. Trimming stripped 4 bases from V and 8 bases from J, with 22 bases between. The V gene's germline CDR1 is SGHKS and CDR2 YYEKEE (reference sequence). CDR3 coding DNA: TGTGCCAGCAGCCGCCAGGTGGCGGGACGGTTAGATTCACCCCTCCACTTT. It codes for CASSRQVAGRLDSPLHF.

This clonotype was counted ten times or more. V and J are TRBV29-1 and TRBJ1-1; TRBD1 aligns across 8 bases. In germline, CDR1 is SQVTM, CDR2 ANQGSEA. The CDR3 covers 13 residues. J was trimmed by 4 bases and V by 4 bases; bases with no gene match: 5. The CDR3 spells CSVAGGPTTEAFF. The DNA for the CDR3 is TGCAGCGTTGCAGGGGGCCCAACCACTGAAGCTTTCTTT.

The genes are TRBV7-9 and TRBJ2-7; 11 bases align to TRBD2. The V segment lost 5 bases and the J segment 2 bases; nucleotides outside the gene matches: 14. CDR3 size: 18 residues. Germline lookup yields CDR1 SEHNR and CDR2 FQNEAQ (reference sequence). CDR3: CASSQRRTQGLAAYEQYV. The CDR3 nucleotides read TGTGCCAGCAGCCAGAGGCGCACCCAGGGACTAGCGGCCTACGAGCAGTACGTC.

V and J are TRBV5-1 and TRBJ2-7; perhaps D is TRBD1 or TRBD2 (6 bases each). V was shortened by 1 base and J by 2 bases, with 16 bases between the two germline ends. The V gene's germline CDR1 is SGHRS and CDR2 YFSETQ. The CDR3 contains 16 residues. The CDR3 reads CASSLPTRGLPYEQYF. The CDR3 DNA follows: TGCGCCAGCAGCTTGCCTACCAGGGGACTCCCCTACGAGCAGTACTTC.

V gene TRBV20-1 combines with J gene TRBJ1-2; D uncertain. Trimming removed 7 bases at V and 2 bases at J, with 8 bases between. Germline values: CDR1 DFQATT, CDR2 SNEGSKA (reference sequence). The CDR3 sequence is 11 residues long. The CDR3: CSGDLNYGYTF. The CDR3 DNA follows: TGCAGTGGGGATTTGAACTATGGCTACACCTTC.

Details on this clonotype: A much larger clone differs by one base, so this may be a read error. V gene TRBV7-2 combines with J gene TRBJ1-2, with D maybe TRBD1 (5 bases). CDR3 length equals 15 residues. Germline assignment: CDR1 SGHTA and CDR2 FQGNSA. V dropped 3 bases and J dropped 2 bases, with 13 bases sitting between them. The CDR3 DNA follows: TGTGCCAGCAGCTTCTTACCGGGACGCAACTATGGCTACACCTTC. Its protein is CASSFLPGRNYGYTF. The full variable domain, completed using reference TRBV7-2 and TRBJ1-2, is GAGVSQSPSNKVTEKGKDVELRCDPISGHTALYWYRQSLGQGLEFLIYFQGNSAPDKSGLPSDRFSAERTGGSVSTLTIQRTQQEDSAVYLCASSFLPGRNYGYTFGSGTRLTVV.

In this sample, this clonotype turned up a few times. The gene calls are TRBV20-1 and TRBJ2-7; 11 positions match TRBD1. The length of the CDR3 is 16 residues. V shed 0 bases and J 3 bases; nucleotides not matched to a gene: 7. Germline CDR1 DFQATT, CDR2 SNEGSKA (reference sequence). CDR3 DNA: TGCAGTGCTAGAGATCCATCCGGGACAGGGGGCTACGAGCAGTACTTC. It encodes CSARDPSGTGGYEQYF.

This clonotype has at least ten counts. The chain is built from TRBV10-2 and TRBJ2-7; no clear D. This CDR3 spans 15 amino acids. CDR1 and CDR2 from the germline V gene are WSHSY and SAAADI. The V end was cut by 2 bases, the J end by 3 bases, with 14 bases between. The CDR3 nucleotides read TGCGCCAGCAGTGAGATGGCCACCCCCAGCTACGAGCAGTACTTC. Translated, it gives CASSEMATPSYEQYF.

This clonotype was detected ten times or more. The CDR3 here is CSTRTEETQYF. In nucleotides, the CDR3 is TGCAGCACTCGGACAGAAGAGACCCAGTACTTC. The chain couples TRBV29-1 to TRBJ2-5; TRBD1 might be the D (6 bases). The CDR3 sequence is 11 residues long. Trimming cost V 8 bases and J 3 bases, with 10 bases left between them. CDR1 SQVTM and CDR2 ANQGSEA come from the germline V gene. The entire variable domain, with the rest obtained from reference TRBV29-1 and TRBJ2-5, is as follows: SAVISQKPSRDICQRGTSLTIQCQVDSQVTMMFWYRQQPGQSLTLIATANQGSEATYESGFVIDKFPISRPNLTFSTLTVSNMSPEDSSIYLCSTRTEETQYFGPGTRLLVL.

V is TRBV25-1 and J is TRBJ1-4; 9 bases map to TRBD1. The CDR3 runs 16 residues. V shed 3 bases and J 7 bases; nucleotides not matched to a gene: 9. Germline V CDR1 and CDR2: MGHDK, SYGVNS. The CDR3: CASSDSAGTGLEKLFF. The CDR3 bases are TGTGCCAGCAGTGATAGTGCCGGGACAGGGCTTGAAAAACTGTTTTTT. Full variable domain (remainder filled in from reference TRBV25-1 and TRBJ1-4): EADIYQTPRYLVIGTGKKITLECSQTMGHDKMYWYQQDPGMELHLIHYSYGVNSTEKGDLSSESTVSRIRTEHFPLTLESARPSHTSQYLCASSDSAGTGLEKLFFGSGTQLSVL.

J is TRBJ2-5 and V is TRBV7-6, with 8 bases lining up with TRBD2. Germline CDR1 is SGHVS and CDR2 is FNYEAQ. The V segment lost 5 bases and the J segment 1 base; nucleotides outside the gene matches: 9. The CDR3 length is 16 residues. The CDR3 sequence: CASSTSASGSQETQYF. CDR3 nucleotide sequence: TGTGCCAGCAGCACAAGCGCTAGCGGGTCCCAAGAGACCCAGTACTTC.

Comments on this clonotype: A much larger clonotype is one base distant, so this may be a read error. The rearrangement uses TRBV29-1 and TRBJ1-1; D not certain. CDR1 is SQVTM and CDR2 is ANQGSEA in the germline V gene. The CDR3 has 15 amino acids. Between the trimmed V and J ends, which lost 6 bases and 1 base, there was a span of 18 bases. The CDR3 sequence: CSVTPIWGWNTEAFF. CDR3 bases: TGCAGCGTCACCCCCATATGGGGATGGAACACTGAAGCTTTCTTT.

This chain connects TRBV7-2 to TRBJ1-4; 7 nucleotides line up with TRBD1. Germline V CDR1 and CDR2: SGHTA, FQGNSA. The CDR3 contains 13 residues. Unmatched junction bases numbered 3, after V lost 1 base and J lost 10 bases. CDR3 protein: CTSSLEPGGKLFF. DNA of the CDR3: TGTACCAGCAGCTTAGAGCCAGGGGGAAAACTGTTTTTT.

The J gene is TRBJ2-2, the V gene TRBV7-9, with a tentative D call TRBD2 (6 bases). Trimming shortened V by 11 bases and J by 3 bases, and 10 bases separated the two germline ends. Germline CDR1 and CDR2: SEHNR and FQNEAQ (reference sequence). The CDR3 covers 12 residues. CDR3 amino acids: CASRGHTGELFF. The CDR3 nucleotides read TGTGCCTCGCGGGGTCACACCGGGGAGCTGTTTTTT.

This clonotype was seen more than once but under ten times. This chain connects TRBV4-3 to TRBJ2-5; no firm D call. This CDR3 spans 14 amino acids. V lost 0 bases, J lost 5 bases, and 10 bases lay in between. In germline, CDR1 is LGHNA, CDR2 YSLEER. CDR3 coding DNA: TGCGCCAGCAGCCAAGACTCCGTGGGGGAGACCCAGTACTTC. Protein sequence: CASSQDSVGETQYF.

This clonotype was picked up a small number of times. The rearrangement links TRBV9 to TRBJ1-4, with a possible D match to TRBD1 (5 bases). The CDR3 has 16 amino acids. Trimming took off 3 bases at V and 2 bases at J, with 14 bases between the two ends. Germline lookup yields CDR1 SGDLS and CDR2 YYNGEE. The CDR3 loop reads CASSGGRGFTNEKLFF. In DNA, the CDR3 is TGTGCCAGCAGCGGGGGACGGGGATTTACTAATGAAAAACTGTTTTTT.

This clonotype was picked up many times. The genes are TRBV7-9 and TRBJ1-2, with D unresolved. With 3 bases removed from V and 4 bases from J, the gap between germline ends came to 15 bases. The germline CDR1 and CDR2 sequences are SEHNR and FQNEAQ (reference sequence). The CDR3 spans 15 residues. Here the CDR3 DNA reads TGTGCCAGCAGCTTCTCGTTCGCTGGCGGCTATGGCTACACCTTC. It specifies CASSFSFAGGYGYTF.

This clonotype was picked up many times. The chain carries TRBV5-1 and TRBJ2-7; 7 bases map to TRBD1. Trimming at V came to 4 bases and at J to 3 bases, leaving 1 base not matched to a gene. This CDR3 contains 12 residues. Germline CDR1 is SGHRS and CDR2 is YFSETQ. The CDR3 region is CASSQGDYEQYF. CDR3 sequence (DNA): TGCGCCAGCAGCCAGGGGGACTACGAGCAGTACTTC.

A single count supports this clonotype. This chain links TRBV25-1 with TRBJ1-2; D is unresolved. CDR3 length equals 19 residues. V lost 5 bases and J 0 bases, leaving 25 bases between the germline ends. Germline CDR1 is MGHDK and CDR2 is SYGVNS. This chain's CDR3 is CASSYTSRPPASTNYGYTF. CDR3 sequence (DNA): TGTGCCAGCAGTTACACTAGCCGACCCCCGGCCAGCACTAACTATGGCTACACCTTC.

V and J are TRBV19 and TRBJ1-4, with 8 bases aligning to TRBD1. The CDR3 is 13 amino acids. Losses at the gene ends were 5 bases for V and 7 bases for J; bases not matched to a gene: 3. Germline CDR1 and CDR2: LNHDA and SQIVND (reference sequence). CDR3 loop: CASSQGQGEKLFF. As DNA, the CDR3 is TGTGCCAGTAGTCAAGGACAGGGTGAAAAACTGTTTTTT.

A note on this clonotype: A much bigger clone sits one base away, suggesting this may be a read error. The conserved final phenylalanine or tryptophan is absent from the CDR3, which likely points to a read error. The DNA for the CDR3 is TGTGCCAGCAGCTCCCGGGACAGGACCTACGAGCAGTACTCC. Its translation is CASSSRDRTYEQYS. V and J are TRBV7-2 and TRBJ2-7, with 8 positions matching TRBD1. The CDR3 sequence is 14 residues long. Germline trimming cut 4 bases from V and 2 bases from J; bases unmatched to any gene: 4. Germline V gives CDR1 SGHTA, CDR2 FQGNSA.

V is TRBV2 and J is TRBJ1-5, with D unclear. The germline gives CDR1 SNHLY, CDR2 FYNNEI. Deletions cut 5 bases from V and 2 bases from J, with 13 bases between. CDR3 length equals 15 residues. CDR3 sequence (DNA): TGTGCCAGCAGTTTAGGGTCTGGGGGCAATCAGCCCCAGCATTTT. Its protein product is CASSLGSGGNQPQHF.

The rearrangement joins TRBV12-3 or TRBV12-4 to TRBJ1-6; D gene ambiguous. Trimming took 3 bases from V and 6 from J, leaving 6 bases between them. The CDR3 covers 13 residues. The CDR3 region has the DNA TGTGCCAGCAGTTTTGACCTTAATTCACCCCTCCACTTT. It encodes CASSFDLNSPLHF.

This clonotype was seen only a few times. This rearrangement joins TRBV19 to TRBJ1-1; tentatively, D is TRBD1 (5 bases). Trimming removed 3 bases at V and 3 bases at J, with 14 bases between. The CDR3 spans 15 residues. Looked up from germline, CDR1 is LNHDA and CDR2 is SQIVND (reference sequence). The CDR3: CASSIFEGRDTEAFF. The CDR3, as DNA: TGTGCCAGTAGTATTTTCGAGGGCAGGGACACTGAAGCTTTCTTT.

This clonotype was picked up many times. The chain couples TRBV2 to TRBJ2-5; perhaps TRBD2 as D (5 bases). The CDR3 totals 13 residues. V was pared by 8 bases and J by 5 bases, with 15 bases between. Per germline, CDR1 SNHLY and CDR2 FYNNEI. The CDR3 region has the DNA TGTGCCAGCGGACTCAGCGGTTGGGAGACCCAGTACTTC. It translates to CASGLSGWETQYF.

The rearrangement uses TRBV9 and TRBJ1-1, with D possibly being TRBD1 (5 bases). Looked up from germline, CDR1 is SGDLS and CDR2 is YYNGEE. The V and J ends lost 1 base and 3 bases respectively, with 13 bases between them. The CDR3 has 15 residues. The CDR3 DNA is TGTGCCAGCAGCGTAAGCGGGGCGGGGGACACTGAAGCTTTCTTT. It specifies CASSVSGAGDTEAFF.

This clonotype was counted a few times. A read error may explain this, as a much larger clone is one base away. The J gene is TRBJ2-5, the V gene TRBV7-2, with 10 bases aligning to TRBD1. The V gene's germline CDR1 is SGHTA and CDR2 FQGNSA. The CDR3 is made up of 14 amino acids. This chain's CDR3 is CASSSRDRGETQHF. CDR3 DNA: TGTGCCAGCAGCTCCCGGGACAGGGGAGAGACCCAGCACTTC.

The chain carries TRBV10-2 and TRBJ2-6, with TRBD1 matching over 8 bases. Looked up from germline, CDR1 is WSHSY and CDR2 is SAAADI. V shed 5 bases, J shed 4 bases, and the junction held 4 bases outside the gene matches. The CDR3 runs 15 residues. The chain's CDR3 is CASSTGQGGANVLTF. CDR3 sequence (DNA): TGCGCCAGCAGTACCGGACAGGGAGGGGCCAACGTCCTGACTTTC.

As for this clonotype: Since a much larger clone is just one base distant, this may be a read error. The V gene is TRBV29-1, the J gene TRBJ1-4; a possible D gene is TRBD1 (5 bases). The V gene's germline CDR1 is SQVTM and CDR2 ANQGSEA. This CDR3 comprises 14 residues. The CDR3 here is CNVEAGRRDEKLFF. In DNA, the CDR3 is TGCAACGTTGAAGCAGGGAGGAGAGATGAAAAACTGTTTTTT.